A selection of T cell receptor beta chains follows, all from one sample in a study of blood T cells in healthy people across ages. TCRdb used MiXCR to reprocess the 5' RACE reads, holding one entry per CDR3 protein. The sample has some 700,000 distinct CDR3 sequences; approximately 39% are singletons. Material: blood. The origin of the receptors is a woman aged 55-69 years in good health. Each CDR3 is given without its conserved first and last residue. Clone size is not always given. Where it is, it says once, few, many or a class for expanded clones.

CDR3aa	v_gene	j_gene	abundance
ASSIWGDSGANVLT	TRBV19	TRBJ2-6	once
SAPSGASYNEQF	TRBV20-1	TRBJ2-1	many
SVEYTGLMPYEQY	TRBV29-1	TRBJ2-7	many
ATRTSGPETQY	TRBV15	TRBJ2-5	.
ASSLTAGGYEQY	TRBV7-6	TRBJ2-7	few
ASTGQGVDEQY	TRBV5-1	TRBJ2-7	.
ASRAGQGNQPQH	TRBV12-3/TRBV12-4	TRBJ1-5	few
ASSSVGPYGYT	TRBV9	TRBJ1-2	few
ASSFSGPQETQY	TRBV5-1	TRBJ2-5	.
ASRPDIRETQY	TRBV7-6	TRBJ2-5	.
SDPPCRVDTEAF	TRBV29-1	TRBJ1-1	.
ASSQERGDYPEQF	TRBV4-2	TRBJ2-1	few
ASSPRTVYGYT	TRBV3-1	TRBJ1-2	.
ASRQGWGQETQY	TRBV5-1	TRBJ2-5	.
ASSPRSTGVDTQY	TRBV6-2/TRBV6-3	TRBJ2-3	few
SSFTTGAPSVAF	TRBV20-1	TRBJ1-1	.
SARDRGAGYT	TRBV20-1	TRBJ1-2	.
ASSLDTARQQF	TRBV3-1	TRBJ2-1	.
ASTGISYEQY	TRBV12-3/TRBV12-4	TRBJ2-7	few
ASSLPGLPYNEQF	TRBV27	TRBJ2-1	.
ASSQWAGAKHNEQF	TRBV5-4	TRBJ2-1	few
ASSQDWHRNTEAF	TRBV4-2	TRBJ1-1	few
ASSQDGVYEQY	TRBV4-1	TRBJ2-7	.
ASSGISGGRVSDTQY	TRBV28	TRBJ2-3	few
ASGLVGLAGGAYNEQF	TRBV12-5	TRBJ2-1	once
ASSQDRAGYGYT	TRBV3-1	TRBJ1-2	few
SARDPGVNEQF	TRBV20-1	TRBJ2-1	.
ASSFWTSGEDEQF	TRBV5-6	TRBJ2-1	.
ASSFLSSHPGDTQY	TRBV6-2/TRBV6-3	TRBJ2-3	few
ASSLEGPTQY	TRBV12-3/TRBV12-4	TRBJ2-3	many
SVGQTADTQY	TRBV29-1	TRBJ2-3	few
ASSPDSSNQF	TRBV7-2	TRBJ2-1	.
ASRLAGGSEQF	TRBV28	TRBJ2-1	few